This T cell receptor beta chain was profiled in a study of T cells in Graves' hyperthyroidism and ophthalmopathy (dated by TCRdb to between 2018 and 2021). In terms of the full investigation: Peripheral blood was sampled at the time of initial diagnosis, prior to any treatment. In more than 5 Graves' hyperthyroidism patients, the study also compared T-cell repertoires from thyroid tissue with T-cell repertoires from blood. For training and testing, the 110 or so patients in the discovery cohort were randomly divided in a 7:3 ratio. The paper describes TCR Vbeta CDR3 sequencing of around 130 peripheral blood samples, made up of about 41 ophthalmopathy patients, more than 70 hyperthyroidism patients and 17 progressor patients. To identify TCR V-J signatures that set the groups apart, the researchers used a discovery cohort of 90 to 100 patients, made up of 43 with Graves' ophthalmopathy and about 60 with stable Graves' hyperthyroidism. Once sampling was done, hyperthyroidism patients were given methimazole at a starting dose of 30 mg daily, whereas ophthalmopathy patients were given high-dose intravenous methylprednisolone. An independent validation cohort of around 19 hyperthyroidism patients and about 16 patients who later progressed to ophthalmopathy tested prospective prediction of ophthalmopathy. Overall results and qualifications from the work: No statistical method was used to set the sample size in advance, and investigators knew the group allocation. In validation, the model predicted progression to ophthalmopathy a median of roughly six months before onset, with about 64% sensitivity and roughly 77% specificity. A 13 V-J signature model separated ophthalmopathy from stable hyperthyroidism, with approximately 87% sensitivity and 81% to 83% specificity in cross-validation and 80%/75% in testing. Blood samples also contained most of the expanded thyroid clonotypes (frequency above 0.001), which suggests that blood repertoires may reflect thyroid immune responses.

For CDR1 and CDR2, the germline V gene lists MNHEY and SVGEGT. Relative to germline, V is missing 0 bases and J is missing 5 bases, with 3 bases of the junction outside any gene match. The CDR3 spans 14 residues, from the cysteine through the phenylalanine. Only the CDR3 region is kept as DNA, spanning 42 bases read in frame from base 1. The TCR beta CDR3 regions were amplified from RNA transcripts. The first round of RT-PCR for the TCR CDR3 was performed with the HTBI primer set and the Qiagen OneStep RT-PCR kit. Libraries were constructed in a second round of multiplex PCR, after which size selection and purification were carried out. Libraries were sequenced paired-end with 100 bp reads on an Illumina HiSeq2000. The paper's data handling went like this. Raw data were processed with SOAPnuke, discarding reads with adapters, uncalled bases, mean Phred below 15, or no exact constant-primer or identifier match. High-quality paired reads were merged using COPE v1.2.5, and each unique nucleotide sequence was defined as a clonotype. MiTCR v1.1 was used to align the clonotypes against IMGT TRBV, TRBD and TRBJ reference segments. Analysis was restricted to V-J combinations with a frequency above 0.0001, which covered roughly 99% of repertoires. The TCS score was defined as the ratio of F50 (clonal expansion) to E x V (chaos), calculated using BLOSUM62-based TCRdist between CDR3 peptides within each V-J. Welch's t-statistics and random forest reduced roughly 540 V-J features to 10 to 15, which were used in a naive Bayes classifier (R e1071). The public reads were quality trimmed at Q25 with fastp and then assembled into clones with MiXCR by TCRdb, keeping productive beta chains. Records with the same CDR3 protein are collapsed into one entry carrying the most frequent genes and DNA. TCRdb's processing, not the study's, gives the V and J calls here. The sample table records roughly 660,000 distinct CDR3 sequences; approximately 15% of these occur just once. The ten largest clones represent 15% to 19% of the sample.

Of note for this clonotype: Which antigen it targets is not known. Nothing much larger sits one base from this clone, and base qualities are not available.

Stable Graves' hyperthyroidism was defined as no progression to ophthalmopathy during 18 months of follow-up. Hyperthyroidism patients were newly diagnosed, had a disease duration of under 2 months, and were aged 18 to 65 years. The study excluded patients with uncontrolled infections, other autoimmune diseases, pregnancy or lactation. Diagnoses were established on the basis of clinical symptoms, serum thyroxine and TRAb, thyroid ultrasound, and orbital computed tomography. PBMCs were isolated from approximately 10 ml of fresh peripheral blood by Ficoll-Paque density gradient centrifugation. Total RNA was extracted with Trizol reagent, and quality was checked on an Agilent 2100 Bioanalyzer.

The sequence was obtained from a man aged 45-65 years with Graves' hyperthyroidism. This chain is built from TRBV6-2 or TRBV6-3 and TRBJ2-5; TRBD1 aligns with 7 central bases. The sequenced sample was blood. The nucleotide sequence is given as TGTGCCAGCAGTTACTCGAACAGGGGCGAGACCCAGTACTTC. This sequence encodes CASSYSNRGETQYF.